The present T cell receptor (beta chain) was sequenced within a study of cytomegalovirus exposure and HLA in healthy donors. Study in general: There were under 140 million unique TCR beta sequences, drawn from about 179 million T cells, in an earlier analysis. Clustering assigned about four fifths of the roughly 380 genotyped donors to the Caucasian-associated ancestry cluster. Findings and caveats of the study: The authors listed around 150 TCR beta chains as cytomegalovirus-associated.

In the case of this clone: What it binds is unknown. One junction end does not reproduce the germline sequence, and a read error may be involved.

PCR employed 60 Vbeta and 13 Jbeta primers. This table comes from immunoSEQ multiplex PCR, and its TCRdb copy is limited to in-frame clones, with some not included. The table lists 150,000 to 200,000 clones, nearly 80% of them singletons, with 13% to 15% in the top ten. The length of the CDR3 is 13 residues. Germline loops: CDR1 SNHLY, CDR2 FYNNEI. The chain links TRBV2 to TRBJ1-1; possibly TRBD1 for D (5 bases). Sequenced sample: PBMCs. The sequence came from a middle-aged woman in good health and CMV-seronegative. CDR3 in DNA: TGTGCCAGCAGTGTCCGGACGGACACTGAGGCTTTCTTT. This encodes CASSVRTDTEAFF. Supplemented by reference TRBV2 and TRBJ1-1, the full variable domain reads EPEVTQTPSHQVTQMGQEVILRCVPISNHLYFYWYRQILGQKVEFLVSFYNNEISEKSEIFDDQFSVERPDGSNFTLKIRSTKLEDSAMYFCASSVRTDTEAFFGQGTRLTVV.